The source of this T cell receptor (beta chain) is a study of cytomegalovirus exposure and HLA in healthy donors. V was shortened by 4 bases and J by 6 bases, with 16 bases between the two germline ends. In germline, CDR1 is SGDLS, CDR2 YYNGEE. This CDR3 contains 14 residues. Both 60 Vbeta primers and 13 Jbeta primers went into the PCR. Data came from immunoSEQ multiplex PCR; TCRdb stores just in-frame clones and leaves some out. This table lists under 70,000 clones. The sample comprised PBMCs. The TCR comes from a woman younger than 35 in good health and CMV-seronegative. The V call is TRBV9, the J call TRBJ1-1, with D unclear. In nucleotides, the CDR3 is TGTGCCAGCAGCCTCACATCTGCAGAAGCTGAAGCTTTCTTT. As protein: CASSLTSAEAEAFF.